This T cell receptor (beta chain) was sequenced during a study of blood T cell repertoires in COVID-19 (dated by TCRdb to about 2020). The study in broad terms: The collaborator samples originated in the United States, Italy and Spain and spanned the acute and convalescent phases of COVID-19. The prospective study material was composed of cDNA or gDNA derived from T cells, B-cell-depleted T cells, or PBMCs. Sample metadata almost always included a de-identified subject ID, COVID-19 status, age in years and sex. A freely available public database, intended as a resource for researchers studying the immune response to SARS-CoV-2, is where the repertoires were released. The dataset comprised deeply sampled blood TCRbeta repertoires from subjects exposed to, actively infected with, or recovered from COVID-19. Samples came from the ongoing ImmuneRACE study (first 160 participants) plus 1,254 subjects from 6 global collaborators. Where available, HLA class I and class II types were obtained from metadata supplied by the sample provider rather than from assay-based typing. General study outcomes and caveats: The amount of clinical and demographic metadata varied by source and participant and was provided uncurated.

Whole blood was collected in K2EDTA tubes by collaborating institutions according to the institutions' own protocols. For TCRbeta analysis, collaborators shipped samples as frozen whole blood, isolated PBMCs, or DNA extracted from either of those sample types. The germline V end is reduced by 6 bases and the J end by 4 bases; junction bases left unmatched: 14. Inclusive of the bounding cysteine and phenylalanine, the CDR3 is 17 residues long. Only the CDR3 portion is preserved as DNA: 51 bases, with reading frame beginning at the first base. CDR1 SEHNR and CDR2 FQNEAQ were looked up in the germline V gene (reference sequence). TCRbeta CDR3 regions were amplified from genomic DNA using the immunoSEQ Assay, a bias-controlled multiplex PCR. In the original analysis: The number of nucleated cells in each sample was estimated from the amplification of reference gene primers within the assay. To quantify the absolute abundance of each unique TCRbeta CDR3 rearrangement, sequence reads were collapsed and filtered. For each sample, productive Simpson clonality was calculated as the square root of Simpson's diversity index over productive rearrangements. Here the immuneACCESS table is served through TCRdb, limited to in-frame sequences with V and J called. Missing clones are a known gap in these copies; in checked studies unresolved V genes cover under half, and the rest lacks a known reason. The V and J calls and clone size are taken from that table; D and trimming were inferred from the DNA. Here the sample has hundreds of thousands of clones; approximately 88% occur a single time. Together, the top ten hold approximately 8.8% of the sample.

About this clone itself: The target of this receptor is not known. Per-nucleotide qualities are absent, and no much larger clonotype sits a single base away.

The clonotype originates from a man aged 18 to 30 with active or convalescent COVID-19. Material for sequencing was peripheral blood. The rearranged segments are TRBV7-9 and TRBJ2-3; a stretch of 9 junction bases matches TRBD1. The CDR3 loop reads CASRGYRTGATADTQYF. The sequenced DNA is TGTGCCAGCAGAGGCTATCGGACAGGGGCTACCGCAGATACGCAGTATTTT.